These 30 T cell receptor beta chains were all obtained from the same sample, sequenced in a study of blood T cell repertoires in COVID-19. Data came from immunoSEQ multiplex PCR; TCRdb stores just in-frame clones and leaves some out. The sample holds more than 90,000 clones, 75% to 90% seen once. Sequenced input: peripheral blood. The receptor set was obtained from a man aged 70 or older with acute or convalescent COVID-19.

The chain uses TRBV29-1 and TRBJ1-2, with TRBD1 matching 7 bases. CDR1 SQVTM and CDR2 ANQGSEA come from the germline V gene. The CDR3 is 13 amino acids. With V trimmed by 4 bases and J by 4 bases, 6 bases remained unmatched. CDR3 protein: CSVGGQTPYGYTF. The CDR3 DNA is TGCAGCGTTGGGGGACAGACACCCTATGGCTACACCTTC. The entire variable domain, with the rest obtained from reference TRBV29-1 and TRBJ1-2, is as follows: SAVISQKPSRDICQRGTSLTIQCQVDSQVTMMFWYRQQPGQSLTLIATANQGSEATYESGFVIDKFPISRPNLTFSTLTVSNMSPEDSSIYLCSVGGQTPYGYTFGSGTRLTVV.

This clone was counted ten times or more. The rearrangement joins TRBV2 to TRBJ1-3; D is unresolved. Germline CDR1 reads SNHLY; CDR2 reads FYNNEI. V shed 4 bases and J shed 0 bases, with 10 bases lying between them. This CDR3 spans 15 amino acids. The CDR3: CASSAIGSSGNTIYF. In DNA form, the CDR3 reads TGTGCCAGCAGTGCCATAGGGAGCTCTGGAAACACCATATATTTT.

The chain combines TRBV6-5 with TRBJ2-4; TRBD2 agrees at 10 bases. The CDR3 extends over 15 amino acids. From germline, CDR1 is MNHEY and CDR2 SVGAGI. V gave up 5 bases and J gave up 4 bases; unmatched junction bases: 5. The CDR3 is CASSSASGGKNIQYF. CDR3 bases: TGTGCCAGCAGTAGCGCTAGCGGGGGAAAAAACATTCAGTACTTC.

This rearrangement joins TRBV28 to TRBJ1-1; perhaps TRBD1 as D (5 bases). V was pared by 6 bases and J by 5 bases, with 13 bases between. Germline V gives CDR1 MDHEN, CDR2 SYDVKM. The CDR3 extends over 13 amino acids. CDR3 sequence: CASSLNRGTEAFF. CDR3 DNA sequence: TGTGCCAGCAGCCTTAACCGGGGGACTGAAGCTTTCTTT.

The J gene is TRBJ2-7, the V gene TRBV5-4; 7 nucleotides match TRBD2. Germline V gene lookup returns CDR1 SGHNT and CDR2 YYREEE (reference sequence). With 4 bases clipped from V and 3 bases from J, the junction kept 4 bases outside the gene matches. This CDR3 has 13 amino acids. This chain's CDR3 is CASSRDYYYEQYF. Here the CDR3 DNA reads TGTGCCAGCAGCCGGGACTATTACTACGAGCAGTACTTC.

J is TRBJ1-6 and V is TRBV28; TRBD1 matches at 9 bases. CDR1 and CDR2 from the germline V gene are MDHEN and SYDVKM. The J segment lost 7 bases and the V segment lost 9 bases, leaving 4 bases of the junction unmatched. The CDR3 is 13 residues long. CDR3 sequence: CASGDRVNSPLHF. DNA of the CDR3: TGTGCCAGTGGGGACAGGGTCAATTCACCCCTCCACTTT.

The rearrangement uses TRBV2 and TRBJ2-2; 11 nucleotides align to TRBD2. CDR3 length: 16 residues. Germline V CDR1 and CDR2: SNHLY, FYNNEI. V dropped 5 bases and J dropped 1; count of bases not matched to a gene: 3. In DNA, the CDR3 is TGTGCCAGCAGTAAAACTAGCGGGGGGAACACCGGGGAGCTGTTTTTT. Encoded protein: CASSKTSGGNTGELFF.

This clone was seen a single time. This chain links TRBV6-5 with TRBJ1-2; the match to TRBD1 covers 7 bases. The CDR3 totals 13 residues. J lost 6 bases, V lost 7 bases, and 8 bases had no gene match. Germline-derived CDR1 and CDR2 are MNHEY and SVGAGI. CDR3 residues: CASNRGSFDGYTF. The CDR3, as DNA: TGTGCCAGCAACAGGGGTTCATTTGATGGCTACACCTTC.

CDR3 coding DNA: TGTGCCAGCAGCTTAGGGAGGACGGTGAATGAGCAGTTCTTC. Amino acid sequence: CASSLGRTVNEQFF. This sequence joins TRBV7-8 and TRBJ2-1; a possible D gene is TRBD2 (5 bases). The CDR3 length is 14 residues. V was pared by 1 base and J by 7 bases, with 11 bases between. CDR1 is SGHVS and CDR2 is FQNEAQ in the germline V gene.

V gene TRBV7-3 combines with J gene TRBJ2-1; 8 bases are shared with TRBD2. V was pared by 5 bases and J by 6 bases, with 9 bases of the junction left unmatched. CDR1 is SGHTA, CDR2 FQGTGA, per germline. The length of the CDR3 is 15 residues. CDR3 loop: CASSPQAGAANEQFF. CDR3 nucleotides: TGTGCCAGCAGCCCCCAAGCGGGAGCGGCCAATGAGCAGTTCTTC.

This clone ranks as medium-sized (0.01 to 0.1%). This sequence joins TRBV25-1 and TRBJ2-3, with TRBD1 as a possible D gene (6 bases). Germline V gene lookup returns CDR1 MGHDK and CDR2 SYGVNS. Trimming removed 1 base from V and 5 bases from J, with 13 bases in between. This CDR3 has 15 residues. In DNA form, the CDR3 reads TGTGCCAGCAGTGAATTCGGACAGCCAAGAGATACGCAGTATTTT. This encodes CASSEFGQPRDTQYF.

This sequence joins TRBV29-1 and TRBJ2-7, with 9 bases lining up with TRBD1. CDR3 size: 13 residues. Trimming cost V 3 bases and J 6 bases; bases outside gene matches: 6. CDR1 is SQVTM and CDR2 is ANQGSEA in the germline V gene. The CDR3 region is CSVEGTGGFEQYF. CDR3 in DNA: TGCAGCGTTGAGGGTACAGGGGGCTTCGAGCAGTACTTC.

V and J are TRBV6-5 and TRBJ1-2; D is perhaps TRBD1 (6 bases). Germline assignment: CDR1 MNHEY and CDR2 SVGAGI. The CDR3 spans 13 residues. Trimming left V 6 bases short and J 4 bases short, with 12 bases between. CDR3 protein: CASSEGGSYGYTF. The CDR3 DNA is TGTGCCAGCAGCGAGGGGGGGTCCTATGGCTACACCTTC.

The rearrangement links TRBV5-4 to TRBJ1-5; D gene ambiguous. Germline CDR1 SGHNT, CDR2 YYREEE (reference sequence). V lost 4 bases and J 2 bases, leaving 13 bases between the germline ends. The CDR3 length is 15 residues. CDR3 residues: CASSRREQGNQPQHF. The CDR3 bases are TGTGCCAGCAGCCGTAGAGAGCAGGGCAATCAGCCCCAGCATTTT.

The chain employs TRBV9 and TRBJ1-3, with D possibly TRBD1 on 5 matching bases. Germline CDR1 and CDR2: SGDLS and YYNGEE. The CDR3 is 14 residues long. V was clipped by 0 bases and J by 4 bases, with 8 bases between them. DNA of the CDR3: TGTGCCAGCAGCGTAGCGGGGGTAGGAAACACCATATATTTT. Translating it yields CASSVAGVGNTIYF.

This clone came up once. The genes are TRBV5-1 and TRBJ1-5; 9 nucleotides align to TRBD1. Looked up from germline, CDR1 is SGHRS and CDR2 is YFSETQ. J was trimmed by 0 bases and V by 4 bases; bases with no gene match: 2. The CDR3 extends over 15 amino acids. CDR3: CASSETGGSNQPQHF. The CDR3 nucleotides are TGCGCCAGCAGCGAGACAGGGGGTAGCAATCAGCCCCAGCATTTT. Full variable domain (missing parts from reference TRBV5-1 and TRBJ1-5): KAGVTQTPRYLIKTRGQQVTLSCSPISGHRSVSWYQQTPGQGLQFLFEYFSETQRNKGNFPGRFSGRQFSNSRSEMNVSTLELGDSALYLCASSETGGSNQPQHFGDGTRLSIL.

This chain links TRBV28 with TRBJ1-2; D might be TRBD1 (5 bases). This CDR3 is built from 12 residues. V was shortened by 4 bases and J by 4 bases, with 7 bases between the two germline ends. Germline lookup yields CDR1 MDHEN and CDR2 SYDVKM. CDR3 nucleotides: TGTGCCAGCAGTTGGCAGGGCTATGGCTACACCTTC. Encoded protein: CASSWQGYGYTF.

The J gene is TRBJ1-3, the V gene TRBV28; no definite D call. V lost 7 bases to trimming and J lost 4 bases, with 14 bases between them. The germline CDR1 and CDR2 sequences are MDHEN and SYDVKM. The CDR3 has 14 amino acids. CDR3 loop: CASTTRSLGNTIYF. DNA of the CDR3: TGTGCCAGCACCACTAGATCGTTGGGAAACACCATATATTTT.

This clone came up a few times. The genes are TRBV18 and TRBJ2-7; perhaps TRBD1 as D (6 bases). CDR1 KGHSH and CDR2 LQKENI come from the germline V gene. V shed 5 bases and J shed 2 bases, with 10 bases lying between them. The CDR3 extends over 13 amino acids. The CDR3 nucleotides are TGTGCCAGCTCATCGGCAGGGGCCTACGAGCAGTACTTC. Its translation is CASSSAGAYEQYF. Complete variable domain (other parts from reference TRBV18 and TRBJ2-7): NAGVMQNPRHLVRRRGQEARLRCSPMKGHSHVYWYRQLPEEGLKFMVYLQKENIIDESGMPKERFSAEFPKEGPSILRIQQVVRGDSAAYFCASSSAGAYEQYFGPGTRLTVT.

The chain carries TRBV3-1 (or the pseudogene TRBV3-2) and TRBJ2-7; D not resolved. Trimming shortened V by 0 bases and J by 3 bases, and 15 bases separated the two germline ends. The CDR3 has 16 residues. CDR1 is LGHDT and CDR2 is YNNKEL in the germline V gene (reference sequence). Written as DNA, the CDR3 is TGTGCCAGCAGCCAAGATGCGAGTTTCCTACTCTACGAGCAGTACTTC. Protein: CASSQDASFLLYEQYF.

V and J are TRBV28 and TRBJ1-1, with 9 bases fitting TRBD1. The CDR3 totals 14 residues. Germline CDR1 reads MDHEN; CDR2 reads SYDVKM. The junction had 2 bases not matched to a gene; V was cut back by 6 bases and J by 0 bases. The CDR3 DNA follows: TGTGCCAGCAGAACAGGGGGCCTGAACACTGAAGCTTTCTTT. It yields the protein CASRTGGLNTEAFF.

The chain links TRBV2 to TRBJ1-3, with D possibly matching TRBD1 (6 bases). This CDR3 comprises 14 residues. Germline CDR1 reads SNHLY; CDR2 reads FYNNEI. V was pared by 6 bases and J by 2 bases, with 11 bases between. The CDR3 DNA reads as TGTGCCAGCAGCTTACAGGGACCTGGAAACACCATATATTTT. Translated: CASSLQGPGNTIYF.

The chain employs TRBV30 and TRBJ1-1, with D maybe TRBD1 (6 bases). The germline V gene encodes CDR1 GTSNPN and CDR2 SVGIG (reference sequence). The CDR3 has 13 amino acids. V was clipped by 0 bases and J by 4 bases, with 9 bases between them. The CDR3 loop is CAWSVQGSTEAFF. As DNA, the CDR3 is TGTGCCTGGAGTGTACAGGGAAGCACTGAAGCTTTCTTT.

In nucleotides, the CDR3 is TGTGCCTGGAGGGACGGAGGGGACCGCCGTGATGGCTACACCTTC. This encodes CAWRDGGDRRDGYTF. The V call is TRBV30, the J call TRBJ1-2, with D perhaps TRBD1 (5 bases). The CDR3 extends over 15 amino acids. Trimming pared 3 bases from V and 6 bases from J, leaving 20 bases between. Germline values: CDR1 GTSNPN, CDR2 SVGIG (reference sequence).

The rearrangement links TRBV29-1 to TRBJ2-7; TRBD1 matches 10 bases. The CDR3 length is 14 residues. V lost 7 bases, J lost 6 bases, and 12 bases stayed unmatched. CDR1 SQVTM and CDR2 ANQGSEA come from the germline V gene. The CDR3 here is CSASTGTGVAEQYF. The CDR3 region has the DNA TGCAGCGCCTCTACCGGGACAGGGGTGGCCGAGCAGTACTTC.

V gene TRBV9 combines with J gene TRBJ2-7; 8 nucleotides line up with TRBD1. Losses at the gene ends were 4 bases for V and 2 bases for J; bases not matched to a gene: 5. Germline lookup yields CDR1 SGDLS and CDR2 YYNGEE. CDR3 length: 14 amino acids. The CDR3 spells CASSPGQEPYEQYF. Written as DNA, the CDR3 is TGTGCCAGCAGCCCGGGACAGGAACCCTACGAGCAGTACTTC.

This chain uses TRBV11-2 with TRBJ2-1; perhaps TRBD2 as D (7 bases). Trimming removed 7 bases at V and 8 bases at J, with 18 bases between. The CDR3 has 14 residues. Germline V gene lookup returns CDR1 SGHAT and CDR2 FQNNGV. The CDR3 DNA reads TGTGCCAGCACTAATAGGGGGGGGCGCCATGAGCAGTTCTTC. Its protein is CASTNRGGRHEQFF.

The chain carries TRBV12-1 and TRBJ2-7; TRBD2, the D gene given by the table, was not confirmed from the DNA. TRBV12-1 is a listed pseudogene. This CDR3 contains 15 residues. This CDR3 reads CASSLTGTRGYEQYF. Here the CDR3 DNA reads TGTGCCAGCAGCTTAACCGGGACTAGAGGGTACGAGCAGTACTTC.

The CDR3 coding sequence is TGCGCCAGCAGCGCCAGACAGGGGTCAGATACGCAGTATTTT. It encodes CASSARQGSDTQYF. The chain couples TRBV5-1 to TRBJ2-3; 8 bases match TRBD1. CDR1 SGHRS and CDR2 YFSETQ come from the germline V gene. The CDR3 contains 14 residues. With V trimmed by 4 bases and J by 4 bases, 5 bases remained unmatched.

The chain carries TRBV19 and TRBJ1-2; a weak D match, TRBD1 (6 bases). Germline V gives CDR1 LNHDA, CDR2 SQIVND (reference sequence). The CDR3 contains 15 residues. V lost 5 bases and J lost 0, with 13 bases in between. CDR3 coding DNA: TGTGCCAGTAGTCCGGGAGGGGGAGCTAACTATGGCTACACCTTC. Its protein product is CASSPGGGANYGYTF.